This T cell receptor (beta chain) was sequenced for a study of CD8+ T cells in alopecia areata. This CDR3 is 15 amino acids long. Germline V gene sequence: CDR1 SGHNT, CDR2 YYREEE (reference sequence). The V segment lost 2 bases and the J segment 5 bases; nucleotides outside the gene matches: 5. In each case, RNA was isolated and then reverse transcribed into cDNA as the sequencing template. Using immunoSEQ multiplex PCR, the repertoire was profiled, and TCRdb retains in-frame clones only, with some absent. Altogether some 150,000 clones are present, 75% to 85% being singletons, with the ten largest covering roughly 25%. Noted treatment: oral pan-JAK inhibitor, 5-10 mg twice daily.

The sequencing used CD8+ T cells sorted from blood, collected at week 4, from a patient treated with tofacitinib. V is TRBV5-4 and J is TRBJ2-3; 10 bases line up with TRBD2. This TCR was recovered from a human donor with alopecia areata. CDR3 in DNA: TGTGCCAGCAGCTTAGCGGGGGGGCCGGTAGATACGCAGTATTTT. Translated: CASSLAGGPVDTQYF.